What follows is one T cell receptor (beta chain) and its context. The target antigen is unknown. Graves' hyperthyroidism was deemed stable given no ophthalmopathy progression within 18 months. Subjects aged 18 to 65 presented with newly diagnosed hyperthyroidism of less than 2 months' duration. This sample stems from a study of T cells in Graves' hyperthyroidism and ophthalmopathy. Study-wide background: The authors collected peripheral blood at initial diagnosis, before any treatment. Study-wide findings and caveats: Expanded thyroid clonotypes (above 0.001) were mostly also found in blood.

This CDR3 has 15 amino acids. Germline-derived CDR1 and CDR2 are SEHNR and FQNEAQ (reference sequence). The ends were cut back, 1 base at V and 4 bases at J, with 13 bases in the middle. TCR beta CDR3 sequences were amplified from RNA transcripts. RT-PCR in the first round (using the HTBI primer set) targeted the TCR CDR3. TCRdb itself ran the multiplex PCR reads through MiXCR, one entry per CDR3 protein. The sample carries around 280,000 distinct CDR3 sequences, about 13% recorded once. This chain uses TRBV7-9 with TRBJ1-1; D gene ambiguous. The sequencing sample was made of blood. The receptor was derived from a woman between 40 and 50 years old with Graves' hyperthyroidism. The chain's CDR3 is CASSLGDRAFTEAFF. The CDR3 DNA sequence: TGTGCCAGCAGCTTAGGTGATCGAGCGTTCACTGAAGCTTTCTTT.